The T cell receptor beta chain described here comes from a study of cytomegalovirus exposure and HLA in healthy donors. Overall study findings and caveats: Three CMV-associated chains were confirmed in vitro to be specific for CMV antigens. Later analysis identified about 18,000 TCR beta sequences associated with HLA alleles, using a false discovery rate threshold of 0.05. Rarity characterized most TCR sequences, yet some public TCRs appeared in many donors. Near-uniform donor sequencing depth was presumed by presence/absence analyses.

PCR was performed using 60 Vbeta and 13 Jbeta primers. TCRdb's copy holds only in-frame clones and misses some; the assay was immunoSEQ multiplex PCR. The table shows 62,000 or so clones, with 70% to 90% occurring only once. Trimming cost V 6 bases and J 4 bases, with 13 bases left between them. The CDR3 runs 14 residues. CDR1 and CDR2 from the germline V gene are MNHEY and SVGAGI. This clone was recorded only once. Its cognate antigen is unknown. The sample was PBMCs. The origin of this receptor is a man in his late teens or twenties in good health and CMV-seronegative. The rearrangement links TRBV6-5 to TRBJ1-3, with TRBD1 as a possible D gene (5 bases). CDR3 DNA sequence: TGTGCCAGCAGCTTCAGGGCACCAGGAAACACCATATATTTT. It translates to CASSFRAPGNTIYF.